This T cell receptor beta chain was documented in a study of blood T cells in healthy people across ages (dated by TCRdb to between 2014 and 2017). For the wider study: In model experiments, roughly one uniquely barcoded TCR beta cDNA molecule per two T cells was captured by template switching. Four age groups were formed from the donors: young (average approximately 15 years), middle-aged (approximately 40), aged (under 70) and long-lived (82). For two donors (one aged 18 to 30 and one aged 80 or older), the study analyzed two additional independent replicas of 1 million unique cDNA reads from the same blood draw. Donors of different ages were randomly distributed across sequencing lanes to avoid experimental bias. The study measured age-related changes in TCR beta repertoire diversity using deep sequencing normalized with unique cDNA molecular identifiers. On the study overall, not on this receptor specifically: Observed TCR beta diversity per million T cells fell roughly linearly with age, and a significant reduction was already apparent by age roughly 40. Estimates of total diversity from one million sequenced T cells were regarded as lower bounds and underestimates. Since profiling was done on bulk unsorted PBMCs, naive and antigen-experienced compartments could not be conclusively compared. There was a strong correlation between observed TCR beta diversity and the percentage of naive T cells measured by flow cytometry. The long-lived group showed more naive CD4+ T cells, fewer expanded clones and increased TCR diversity than the aged group, suggesting age selection. The CMV infection status of donors was not known, potentially confounding age-related changes in expanded clonotypes.

Donors were about 36 systemically healthy Caucasian individuals from Russia aged roughly 6 to 90 years. Each donor gave 9.5 to 10 milliliters of peripheral blood, drawn into EDTA-treated Vacutainer tubes. PBMCs were isolated by Ficoll-Paque density-gradient centrifugation, with at least 7 million obtained per sample. Trizol reagent was used to extract total RNA from PBMCs, with at least 5.5 micrograms per sample. The percentages of naive CD45RAhigh/CD27high T cells were determined by flow cytometry on a PBMC aliquot from every donor. As concerns this clonotype: There is no known antigen for this receptor. No base qualities exist here, and no much larger clone lies one base off it.

Libraries were built with 5' RACE. Sequencing relied on an Illumina HiSeq 2500. A second PCR of roughly 7 to 12 cycles was run with a J-beta primer mix and a sample-barcoded 5' primer. Each TCR beta cDNA molecule received a unique molecular identifier from a template-switch 5' adaptor carrying 12 random nucleotides. Each sample yielded at least 2.5 million CDR3-containing paired-end reads. All of the RNA was converted into first-strand cDNA using the Mint cDNA synthesis kit, with a TRBC-specific oligonucleotide serving as the primer. After uracil-DNA glycosylase treatment, a first 18-cycle PCR used universal primers M1SS and BC2_uni_R on all cDNA. Regarding the original processing steps: For normalization, 1 million high-quality reads were randomly selected from each sample, with every read carrying a distinct molecular identifier. Reads with shared molecular identifiers were discarded instead of being binned into consensus sequences. MiTCR, run with a Q25 quality threshold and the strictest error-elimination algorithm, handled CDR3 identification, clonotype clustering and error correction. A nonparametric unseen species model with Euler transformation was used to estimate lower-bound total TCR beta diversity. TCRdb ran its own pipeline on the public reads, namely fastp trimming at Q25 and MiXCR clone calling, and kept in-frame beta chains. One record per CDR3 amino acid sequence lists the most common genes and DNA. These V and J calls rely on TCRdb rather than the paper's analysis. The sample contains over 1,500,000 distinct CDR3 sequences, around half of them found a single time. The ten largest clones represent around 2.1% of the sample.

Per the germline V gene (reference sequence), LNHNV is the CDR1 and YYDKDF is the CDR2. Trimming leaves V shorter by 5 bases and J shorter by 2 bases, with the junction holding 6 bases beyond the gene matches. Measured from the cysteine to the phenylalanine, the CDR3 is 15 residues long. Just the 45-base CDR3 DNA is kept, in frame starting at base 1. This receptor was obtained from a woman aged 35 to 49 in good health. Sequenced input: blood. Recombination linked TRBV15 to TRBJ2-3, with TRBD1 matching 8 junction bases. In nucleotide form, the sequence is TGTGCCACCAGCCGAAGGACAGGGAACACAGATACGCAGTATTTT. Its protein is CATSRRTGNTDTQYF.